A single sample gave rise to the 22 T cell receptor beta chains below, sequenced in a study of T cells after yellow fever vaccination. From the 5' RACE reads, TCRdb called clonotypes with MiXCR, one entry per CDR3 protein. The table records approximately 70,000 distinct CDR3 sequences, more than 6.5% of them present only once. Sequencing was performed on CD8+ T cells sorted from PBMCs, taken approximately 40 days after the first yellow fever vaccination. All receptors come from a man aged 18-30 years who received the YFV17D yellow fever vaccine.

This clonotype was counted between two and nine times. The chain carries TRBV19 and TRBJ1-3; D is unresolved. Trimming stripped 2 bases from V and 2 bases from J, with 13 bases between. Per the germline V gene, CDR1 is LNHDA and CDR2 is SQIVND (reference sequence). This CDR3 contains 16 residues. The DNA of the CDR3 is TGTGCCAGTAGTATAATGAATCTTGGAACTGGAAACACCATATATTTT. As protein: CASSIMNLGTGNTIYF.

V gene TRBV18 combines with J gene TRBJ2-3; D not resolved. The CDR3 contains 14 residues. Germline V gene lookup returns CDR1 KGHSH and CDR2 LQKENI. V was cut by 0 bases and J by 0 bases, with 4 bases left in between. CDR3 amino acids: CASSPPRSTDTQYF. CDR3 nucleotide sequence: TGTGCCAGCTCACCACCGCGTAGCACAGATACGCAGTATTTT. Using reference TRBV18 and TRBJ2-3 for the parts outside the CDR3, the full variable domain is NAGVMQNPRHLVRRRGQEARLRCSPMKGHSHVYWYRQLPEEGLKFMVYLQKENIIDESGMPKERFSAEFPKEGPSILRIQQVVRGDSAAYFCASSPPRSTDTQYFGPGTRLTVL.

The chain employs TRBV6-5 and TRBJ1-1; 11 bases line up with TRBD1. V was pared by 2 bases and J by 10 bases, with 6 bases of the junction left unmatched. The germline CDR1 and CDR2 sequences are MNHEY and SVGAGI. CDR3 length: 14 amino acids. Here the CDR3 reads CASSYKSGTGGAFF. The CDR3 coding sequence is TGTGCCAGCAGTTACAAATCCGGGACAGGGGGAGCTTTCTTT.

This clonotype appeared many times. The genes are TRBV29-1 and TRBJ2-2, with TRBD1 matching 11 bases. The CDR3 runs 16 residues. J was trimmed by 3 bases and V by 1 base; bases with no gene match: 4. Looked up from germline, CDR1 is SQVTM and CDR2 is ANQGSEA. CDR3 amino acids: CSVEGDRGYHTGELFF. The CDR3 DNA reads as TGCAGCGTTGAAGGGGACAGGGGGTATCACACCGGGGAGCTGTTTTTT.

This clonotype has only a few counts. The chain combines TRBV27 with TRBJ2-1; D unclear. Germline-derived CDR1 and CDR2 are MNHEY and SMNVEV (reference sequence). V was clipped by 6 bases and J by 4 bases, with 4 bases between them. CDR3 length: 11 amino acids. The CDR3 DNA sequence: TGTGCCAGCAGGAGGTACAATGAGCAGTTCTTC. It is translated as CASRRYNEQFF.

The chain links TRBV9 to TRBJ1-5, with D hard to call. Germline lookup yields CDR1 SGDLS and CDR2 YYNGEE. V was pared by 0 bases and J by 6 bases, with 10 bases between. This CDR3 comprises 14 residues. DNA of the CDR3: TGTGCCAGCAGCGTAGGGGCGGGCAGTCAGCCCCAGCATTTT. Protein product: CASSVGAGSQPQHF.

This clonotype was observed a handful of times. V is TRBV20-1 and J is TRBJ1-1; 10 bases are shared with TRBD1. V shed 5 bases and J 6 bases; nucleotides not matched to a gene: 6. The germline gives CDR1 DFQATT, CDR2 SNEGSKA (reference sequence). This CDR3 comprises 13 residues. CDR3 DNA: TGCAGTGCTGCCCGACAGGGGGCCCCTGAAGCTTTCTTT. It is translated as CSAARQGAPEAFF.

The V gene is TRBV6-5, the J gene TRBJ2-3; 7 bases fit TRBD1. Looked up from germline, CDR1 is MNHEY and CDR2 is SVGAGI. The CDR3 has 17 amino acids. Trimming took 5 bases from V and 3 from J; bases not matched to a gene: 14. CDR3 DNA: TGTGCCAGCAGTCTCCCAGGACAGGAGTACAAAACAGATACGCAGTATTTT. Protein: CASSLPGQEYKTDTQYF.

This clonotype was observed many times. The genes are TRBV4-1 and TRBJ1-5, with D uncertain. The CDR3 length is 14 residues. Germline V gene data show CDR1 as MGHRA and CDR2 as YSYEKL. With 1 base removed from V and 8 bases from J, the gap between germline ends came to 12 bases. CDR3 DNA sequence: TGCGCCAGCAGCCAAGTCGGGCCCCGGAAGCCCCAGCATTTT. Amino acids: CASSQVGPRKPQHF.

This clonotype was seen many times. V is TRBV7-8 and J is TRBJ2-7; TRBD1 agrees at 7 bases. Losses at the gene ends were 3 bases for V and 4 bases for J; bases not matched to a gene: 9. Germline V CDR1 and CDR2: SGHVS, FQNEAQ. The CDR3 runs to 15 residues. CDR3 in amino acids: CASSLARGSWYEQYV. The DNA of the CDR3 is TGTGCCAGCAGCTTGGCCAGGGGGTCATGGTACGAGCAGTACGTC.

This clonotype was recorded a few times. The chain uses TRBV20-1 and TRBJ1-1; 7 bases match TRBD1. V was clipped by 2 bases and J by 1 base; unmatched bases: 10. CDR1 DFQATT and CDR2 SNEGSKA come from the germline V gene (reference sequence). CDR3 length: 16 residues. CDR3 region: CSARSAINRGNTEAFF. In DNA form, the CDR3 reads TGCAGTGCTAGAAGCGCCATTAACAGGGGGAACACTGAAGCTTTCTTT.

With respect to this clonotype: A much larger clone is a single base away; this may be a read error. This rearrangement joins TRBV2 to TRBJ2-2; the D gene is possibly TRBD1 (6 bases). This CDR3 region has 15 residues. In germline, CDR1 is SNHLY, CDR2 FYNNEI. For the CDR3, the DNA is TGTACCAGCAGTGATTTTCAGGGGTACACCGGGGAGCTGTTTTTT. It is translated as CTSSDFQGYTGELFF.

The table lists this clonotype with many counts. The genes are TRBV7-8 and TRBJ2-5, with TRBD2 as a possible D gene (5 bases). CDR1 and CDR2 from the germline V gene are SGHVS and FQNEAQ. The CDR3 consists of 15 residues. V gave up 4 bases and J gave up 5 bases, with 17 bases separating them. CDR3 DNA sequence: TGTGCCAGCAGCTCCTGGACTTCTAGGGAGGAGACCCAGTACTTC. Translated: CASSSWTSREETQYF.

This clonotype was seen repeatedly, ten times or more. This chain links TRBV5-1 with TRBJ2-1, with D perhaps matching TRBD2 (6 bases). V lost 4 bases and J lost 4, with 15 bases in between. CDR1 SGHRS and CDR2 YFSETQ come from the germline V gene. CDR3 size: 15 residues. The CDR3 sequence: CASSPGDLTYNEQFF. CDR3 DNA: TGCGCCAGCAGCCCGGGGGACCTAACATACAATGAGCAGTTCTTC.

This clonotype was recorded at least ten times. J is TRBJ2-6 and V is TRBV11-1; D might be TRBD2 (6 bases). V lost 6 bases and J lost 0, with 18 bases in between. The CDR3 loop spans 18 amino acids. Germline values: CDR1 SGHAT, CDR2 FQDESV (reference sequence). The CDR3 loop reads CASSGGLGETSGANVLTF. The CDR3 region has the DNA TGTGCCAGCAGTGGGGGACTGGGAGAAACCTCTGGGGCCAACGTCCTGACTTTC. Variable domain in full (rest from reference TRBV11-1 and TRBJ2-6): EAEVAQSPRYKITEKSQAVAFWCDPISGHATLYWYRQILGQGPELLVQFQDESVVDDSQLPKDRFSAERLKGVDSTLKIQPAELGDSAMYLCASSGGLGETSGANVLTFGAGSRLTVL.

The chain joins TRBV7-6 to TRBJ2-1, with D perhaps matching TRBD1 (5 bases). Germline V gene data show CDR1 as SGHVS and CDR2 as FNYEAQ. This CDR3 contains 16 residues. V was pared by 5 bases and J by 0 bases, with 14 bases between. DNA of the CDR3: TGTGCCAGCAGCGTACCATTGGGGCACTCCTACAATGAGCAGTTCTTC. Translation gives CASSVPLGHSYNEQFF.

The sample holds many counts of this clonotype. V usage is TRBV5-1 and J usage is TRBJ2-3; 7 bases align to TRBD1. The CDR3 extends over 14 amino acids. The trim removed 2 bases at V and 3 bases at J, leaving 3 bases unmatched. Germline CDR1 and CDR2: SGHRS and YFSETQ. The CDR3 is CASSLGGLTDTQYF. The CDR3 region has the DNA TGCGCCAGCAGCTTAGGGGGCCTGACAGATACGCAGTATTTT.

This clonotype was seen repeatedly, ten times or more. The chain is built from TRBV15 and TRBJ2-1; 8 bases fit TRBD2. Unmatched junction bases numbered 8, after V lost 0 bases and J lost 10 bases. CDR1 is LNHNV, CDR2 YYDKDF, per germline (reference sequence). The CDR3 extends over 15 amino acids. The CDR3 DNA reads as TGTGCCACCAGCAGAGACCCCACTAGCGGACAAGAGCAGTTCTTC. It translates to CATSRDPTSGQEQFF.

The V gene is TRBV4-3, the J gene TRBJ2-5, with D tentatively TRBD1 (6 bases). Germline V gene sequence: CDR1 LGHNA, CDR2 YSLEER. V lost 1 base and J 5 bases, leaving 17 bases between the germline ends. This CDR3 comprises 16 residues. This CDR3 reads CASSQGMADRRETQYF. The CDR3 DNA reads TGCGCCAGCAGCCAAGGAATGGCTGACAGGCGGGAGACCCAGTACTTC.

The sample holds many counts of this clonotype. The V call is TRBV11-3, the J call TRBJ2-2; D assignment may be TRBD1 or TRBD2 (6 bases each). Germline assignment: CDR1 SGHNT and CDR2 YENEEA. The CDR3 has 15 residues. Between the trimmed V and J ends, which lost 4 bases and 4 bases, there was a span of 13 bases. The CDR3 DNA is TGTGCCAGCAGCTACGGGGGCCTGGGCACCGGGGAGCTGTTTTTT. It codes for CASSYGGLGTGELFF.

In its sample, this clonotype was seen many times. DNA for the CDR3: TGTGCCAGCAGTTTACACAGGACCCCCTCCTACGAGCAGTACTTC. Translated, it gives CASSLHRTPSYEQYF. V and J are TRBV27 and TRBJ2-7, with D tentatively TRBD1 (5 bases). CDR3 length: 15 residues. V was cut by 2 bases and J by 0 bases, with 11 bases left in between. Germline V gives CDR1 MNHEY, CDR2 SMNVEV (reference sequence).

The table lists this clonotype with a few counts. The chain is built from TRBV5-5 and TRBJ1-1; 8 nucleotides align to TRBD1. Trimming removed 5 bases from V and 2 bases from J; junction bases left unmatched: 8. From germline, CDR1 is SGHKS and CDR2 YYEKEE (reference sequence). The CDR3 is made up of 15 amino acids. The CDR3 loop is CASSSFQGANTEAFF. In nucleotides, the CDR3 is TGTGCCAGCAGTTCATTCCAGGGGGCCAACACTGAAGCTTTCTTT.